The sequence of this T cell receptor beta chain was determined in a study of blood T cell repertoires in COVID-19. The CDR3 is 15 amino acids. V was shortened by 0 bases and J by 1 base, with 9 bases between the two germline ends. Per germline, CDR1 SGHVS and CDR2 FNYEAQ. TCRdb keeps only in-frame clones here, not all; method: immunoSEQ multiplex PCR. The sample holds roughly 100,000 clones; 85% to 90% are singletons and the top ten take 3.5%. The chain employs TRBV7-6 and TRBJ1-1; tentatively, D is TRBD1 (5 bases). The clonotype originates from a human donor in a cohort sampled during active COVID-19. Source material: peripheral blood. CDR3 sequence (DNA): TGTGCCAGCAGCTTAGCGCTCGGGGGGAACACTGAAGCTTTCTTT. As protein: CASSLALGGNTEAFF.